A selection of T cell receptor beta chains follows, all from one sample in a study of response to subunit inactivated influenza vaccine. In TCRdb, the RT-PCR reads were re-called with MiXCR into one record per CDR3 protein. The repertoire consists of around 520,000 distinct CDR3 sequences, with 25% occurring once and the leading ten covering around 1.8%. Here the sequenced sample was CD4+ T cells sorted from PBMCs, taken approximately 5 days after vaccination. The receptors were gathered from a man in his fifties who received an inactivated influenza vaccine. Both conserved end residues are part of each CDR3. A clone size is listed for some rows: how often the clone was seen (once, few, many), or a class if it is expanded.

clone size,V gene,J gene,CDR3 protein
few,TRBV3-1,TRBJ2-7,CASSHGTDEQYF
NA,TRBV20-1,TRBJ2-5,CSASTGGVQETQYF
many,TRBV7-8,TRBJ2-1,CASSSIERGEQFF
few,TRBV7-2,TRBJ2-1,CASSLASLAGGSYNEQFF
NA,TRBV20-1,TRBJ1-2,CSARNQGTHGYTF
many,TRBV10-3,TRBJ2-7,CAISGDRGGYEQYF
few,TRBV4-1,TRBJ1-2,CASSQTSRGGTYYGYTF
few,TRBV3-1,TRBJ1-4,CASSLQGAEKLFF
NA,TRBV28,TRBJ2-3,CASSSIYRDTQYF
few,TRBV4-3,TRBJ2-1,CASSQDLRTSGDNEQFF
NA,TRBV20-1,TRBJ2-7,CSARPLAGGGPYEQYF
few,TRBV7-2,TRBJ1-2,CASSLVTPGYTF
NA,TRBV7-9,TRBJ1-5,CASSPNGDQPQHF
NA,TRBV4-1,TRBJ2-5,CASSQVVYQETQYF
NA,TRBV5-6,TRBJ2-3,CASSLGVGQGAGDTQYF
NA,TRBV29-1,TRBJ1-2,CSVRSAGGGYTF
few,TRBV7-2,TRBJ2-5,CASSLGRLWDGETQYF
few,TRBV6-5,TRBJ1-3,CASSLQGRNTIYF
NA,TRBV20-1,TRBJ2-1,CSAETNRGNPF
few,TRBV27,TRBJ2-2,CASSSTGHSGELFF
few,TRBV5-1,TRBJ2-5,CASSFVGGETQYF
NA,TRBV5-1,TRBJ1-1,CASSLVWGNTEAFF
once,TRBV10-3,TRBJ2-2,CAISESTLAYANTGELFF
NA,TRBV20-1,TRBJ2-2,CSAHGLAGAGTGELFF
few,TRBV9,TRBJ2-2,CASSVGQGLAGELFF
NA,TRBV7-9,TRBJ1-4,CASSRDSVNEKLFF
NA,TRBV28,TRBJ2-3,CAIIPLLGADTQYF
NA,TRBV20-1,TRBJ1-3,CSARRGDTIYF
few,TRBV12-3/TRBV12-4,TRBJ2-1,CASSLRGGLEQFF
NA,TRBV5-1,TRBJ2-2,CASSLERINTGELFF
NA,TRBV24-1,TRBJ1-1,CATSDLGTEKAFF
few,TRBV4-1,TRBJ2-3,CASSQPGLAGGNTDTQYF
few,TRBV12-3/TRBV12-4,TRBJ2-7,CASRNGYEQYF
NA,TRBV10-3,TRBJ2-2,CATAKDRENTGELFF
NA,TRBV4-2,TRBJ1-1,CASSRTQHPDGTKNTEAFF
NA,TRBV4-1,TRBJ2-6,CASSQRGAGANVLTF
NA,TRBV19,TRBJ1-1,CASSIYRERVEAFF
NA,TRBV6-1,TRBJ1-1,CASSVSRGGAFF
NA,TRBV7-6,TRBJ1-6,CASSSRTVGNSPLHF
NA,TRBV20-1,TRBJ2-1,CSARAGTESYNEQFF
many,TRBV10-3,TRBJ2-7,CAISEPGQGLYEQYF
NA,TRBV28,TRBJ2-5,CASRGTSVYQETQYF
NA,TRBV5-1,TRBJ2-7,CASSPAPAYEQYF
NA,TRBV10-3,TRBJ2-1,CAISLSGSGNEQFF
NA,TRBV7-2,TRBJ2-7,CASSLEEAGGYEQYF
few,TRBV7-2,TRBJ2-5,CASSFQYRLAGDETQYF
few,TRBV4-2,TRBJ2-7,CASSQTAVTGDVYEQYF